What follows are 25 T cell receptor beta chains derived from one specimen sequenced in a study of OX40 agonist ivuxolimab in advanced cancers. TCRdb keeps only in-frame clones here, not all; method: immunoSEQ multiplex PCR. The table has fewer than 100,000 clones, more than 80% seen once; the top ten hold 0.35% to 0.5%. This specimen consisted of CD4+ or CD8+ T cells sorted from blood, obtained in a trial of the OX40 agonist ivuxolimab. Receptors originate from an adult with an advanced solid tumor such as melanoma, head and neck, liver or kidney cancer.

The chain combines TRBV5-5 with TRBJ2-3; 7 bases map to TRBD2. Germline V gene sequence: CDR1 SGHKS, CDR2 YYEKEE (reference sequence). V lost 4 bases and J lost 2; bases outside the gene matches: 7. This CDR3 is built from 15 residues. CDR3 amino acids: CASSMGTTHTDTQYF. CDR3 DNA sequence: TGTGCCAGCAGCATGGGGACTACACACACAGATACGCAGTATTTT.

The rearrangement links TRBV2 to TRBJ1-4; D remains ambiguous. The ends were cut back, 8 bases at V and 0 bases at J, with 13 bases in the middle. Germline V gives CDR1 SNHLY, CDR2 FYNNEI. This CDR3 contains 15 residues. CDR3 region: CASCVSLTTNEKLFF. The CDR3 DNA sequence: TGTGCCAGCTGCGTCAGCCTAACAACTAATGAAAAACTGTTTTTT.

The chain carries TRBV4-1 and TRBJ2-7; 9 bases fit TRBD2. Germline V gene sequence: CDR1 MGHRA, CDR2 YSYEKL. Germline trimming cut 1 base from V and 4 bases from J; bases unmatched to any gene: 14. This CDR3 contains 18 residues. The CDR3 spells CASSQAPLGAGGPYEQYF. The CDR3, as DNA: TGCGCCAGCAGCCAAGCCCCCCTTGGGGCGGGAGGGCCGTACGAGCAGTACTTC.

This clone was seen a few times. V and J are TRBV18 and TRBJ2-1; TRBD1 aligns across 7 bases. With 3 bases clipped from V and 7 bases from J, the junction kept 6 bases outside the gene matches. The CDR3 runs to 14 residues. Germline CDR1 is KGHSH and CDR2 is LQKENI. The CDR3 is CASSPARGQNEQFF. CDR3 sequence (DNA): TGTGCCAGCTCACCGGCGAGGGGGCAGAATGAGCAGTTCTTC.

V and J are TRBV28 and TRBJ1-5; 7 nucleotides match TRBD1. Germline values: CDR1 MDHEN, CDR2 SYDVKM. The junction had 11 bases not matched to a gene; V was cut back by 8 bases and J by 7 bases. CDR3 length equals 14 residues. As DNA, the CDR3 is TGTGCCAGCCGGATGACAGGGTGGGAACAGCCCCAGCATTTT. It codes for CASRMTGWEQPQHF.

The chain is built from TRBV6-6 and TRBJ2-1, with 7 bases identical to TRBD1. Germline lookup yields CDR1 MNHNY and CDR2 SVGAGI (reference sequence). J was trimmed by 5 bases and V by 6 bases; bases with no gene match: 4. The CDR3 is made up of 13 amino acids. The CDR3 nucleotides read TGTGCCAGCAGCACCACAGGGGACAATGAGCAGTTCTTC. This translates into CASSTTGDNEQFF.

The chain employs TRBV4-1 and TRBJ2-7; possible D gene TRBD2, 6 bases. The ends were cut back, 0 bases at V and 2 bases at J, with 14 bases in the middle. The CDR3 has 16 amino acids. CDR1 is MGHRA, CDR2 YSYEKL, per germline. The DNA for the CDR3 is TGCGCCAGCAGCCAAGAGGCGGGGCTAGCAACCTACGAGCAGTACTTC. This sequence encodes CASSQEAGLATYEQYF.

This clone was observed once. The rearrangement joins TRBV20-1 to TRBJ2-1; D perhaps matches TRBD2 (5 bases). Trimming took 6 bases from V and 2 from J, leaving 5 bases between them. The CDR3 sequence is 11 residues long. CDR1 and CDR2 from the germline V gene are DFQATT and SNEGSKA (reference sequence). The CDR3 DNA sequence: TGCAGTGCCGGGGCCTACAATGAGCAGTTCTTC. Encoded protein: CSAGAYNEQFF.

The chain carries TRBV19 and TRBJ1-1, with no clear D. The ends were cut back, 3 bases at V and 1 base at J, with 9 bases in the middle. This CDR3 has 14 amino acids. The V gene's germline CDR1 is LNHDA and CDR2 SQIVND (reference sequence). The CDR3 sequence is CASSIGQRNTEAFF. DNA for the CDR3: TGTGCCAGTAGTATTGGGCAAAGGAACACTGAAGCTTTCTTT.

The J gene is TRBJ1-2, the V gene TRBV10-3, with D perhaps matching TRBD1 (5 bases). The CDR3 is made up of 14 amino acids. Trimming cost V 8 bases and J 6 bases, with 19 bases left between them. Germline assignment: CDR1 ENHRY and CDR2 SYGVKD. Here the CDR3 DNA reads TGTGCCATCCGCCCTCAGGTAGAGGGGAATGGCTACACCTTC. This translates into CAIRPQVEGNGYTF.

This sequence joins TRBV29-1 and TRBJ1-1, with D maybe TRBD1 (5 bases). The CDR3 loop spans 11 amino acids. Trimming pared 7 bases from V and 1 base from J, leaving 7 bases between. The germline gives CDR1 SQVTM, CDR2 ANQGSEA. The CDR3 DNA is TGCAGCGCAACAGGGAACACTGAAGCTTTCTTT. The encoded protein is CSATGNTEAFF.

V gene TRBV19 combines with J gene TRBJ1-5; D unclear. The V gene's germline CDR1 is LNHDA and CDR2 SQIVND (reference sequence). V dropped 7 bases and J dropped 4 bases, with 8 bases sitting between them. The length of the CDR3 is 12 residues. The CDR3 bases are TGTGCCAGTACCAAACTTAATCAGCCCCAGCATTTT. Its translation is CASTKLNQPQHF.

The rearrangement links TRBV5-4 to TRBJ2-3, with D tentatively TRBD2 (6 bases). CDR3 length equals 14 residues. The germline CDR1 and CDR2 sequences are SGHNT and YYREEE (reference sequence). V was cut by 3 bases and J by 2 bases, with 10 bases left in between. CDR3 nucleotide sequence: TGTGCCAGCAGCTCGGCGGGGCACACAGATACGCAGTATTTT. This translates into CASSSAGHTDTQYF.

The chain combines TRBV5-1 with TRBJ2-2, with no clear D. This CDR3 contains 11 residues. Trimming cost V 6 bases and J 7 bases, with 7 bases left between them. Germline V gives CDR1 SGHRS, CDR2 YFSETQ. CDR3: CASKTDGELFF. The CDR3 DNA sequence: TGCGCCAGCAAAACCGACGGGGAGCTGTTTTTT.

CDR3 residues: CASSQEGGSGVYNEQFF. The CDR3 DNA reads TGCGCCAGCAGCCAAGAAGGGGGGAGTGGGGTATACAATGAGCAGTTCTTC. J is TRBJ2-1 and V is TRBV4-1; TRBD1 or TRBD2 may be the D gene (6 bases each). The CDR3 contains 17 residues. V was cut by 0 bases and J by 4 bases, with 16 bases left in between. CDR1 and CDR2 from the germline V gene are MGHRA and YSYEKL.

The chain combines TRBV5-1 with TRBJ2-5; 10 bases fit TRBD1. The CDR3 runs 16 residues. Losses at the gene ends were 4 bases for V and 3 bases for J; bases not matched to a gene: 9. Per germline, CDR1 SGHRS and CDR2 YFSETQ. CDR3 amino acids: CASSRRQGAMEETQYF. The CDR3 DNA sequence: TGCGCCAGCAGCCGCAGACAGGGGGCGATGGAAGAGACCCAGTACTTC. Full variable domain (rest looked up from reference TRBV5-1 and TRBJ2-5): KAGVTQTPRYLIKTRGQQVTLSCSPISGHRSVSWYQQTPGQGLQFLFEYFSETQRNKGNFPGRFSGRQFSNSRSEMNVSTLELGDSALYLCASSRRQGAMEETQYFGPGTRLLVL.

J is TRBJ2-1 and V is TRBV7-8; TRBD2 matches at 13 bases. Per the germline V gene, CDR1 is SGHVS and CDR2 is FQNEAQ. With V trimmed by 5 bases and J by 6 bases, 4 bases remained unmatched. This CDR3 has 15 residues. The CDR3 DNA is TGTGCCAGCAGCCCGGGACTAGCGGGATTCAATGAGCAGTTCTTC. Translation: CASSPGLAGFNEQFF.

The chain is built from TRBV20-1 and TRBJ1-1; 9 bases fit TRBD1. Germline V gene sequence: CDR1 DFQATT, CDR2 SNEGSKA (reference sequence). CDR3 length: 11 amino acids. The V gene end was trimmed by 5 bases and the J gene end by 8 bases; junction bases not matched to a gene: 3. The CDR3 sequence: CSAWDRDEAFF. Here the CDR3 DNA reads TGCAGTGCTTGGGACAGGGACGAAGCTTTCTTT.

This chain uses TRBV9 with TRBJ2-7, with 9 bases matching TRBD2. This CDR3 region has 15 residues. The V gene end was trimmed by 0 bases and the J gene end by 4 bases; junction bases not matched to a gene: 5. Germline CDR1 and CDR2: SGDLS and YYNGEE. CDR3 bases: TGTGCCAGCAGCGTAGCCCCTAGCGGGGAATACGAGCAGTACTTC. Encoded protein: CASSVAPSGEYEQYF.

This CDR3 is CASSKTSSYNEQFF. For the CDR3, the DNA is TGTGCCAGCAGCAAAACTAGCTCCTACAATGAGCAGTTCTTC. The J gene is TRBJ2-1, the V gene TRBV9; tentative D call: TRBD2 (5 bases). Per germline, CDR1 SGDLS and CDR2 YYNGEE. V lost 4 bases and J 0 bases, leaving 8 bases between the germline ends. The CDR3 has 14 residues.

This clone was counted many times. The genes are TRBV7-2 and TRBJ1-2, with 7 bases aligning to TRBD1. Germline V lookup: CDR1 SGHTA, CDR2 FQGNSA. Germline trimming cut 3 bases from V and 6 bases from J; bases unmatched to any gene: 7. The CDR3 has 14 residues. In nucleotides, the CDR3 is TGTGCCAGCAGCTTTCAAAGGGACAGCGATGGCTACACCTTC. Protein product: CASSFQRDSDGYTF.

The chain is built from TRBV6-5 and TRBJ2-7, with TRBD1 as a possible D gene (6 bases). Germline assignment: CDR1 MNHEY and CDR2 SVGAGI. CDR3 size: 15 residues. The ends were cut back, 3 bases at V and 2 bases at J, with 14 bases in the middle. The CDR3 reads CASSYSPDSPYEQYV. The DNA of the CDR3 is TGTGCCAGCAGTTATTCCCCGGACAGCCCCTACGAGCAGTACGTC.

CDR3 amino acids: CASSPGRTSGAQETQYF. The CDR3 DNA follows: TGTGCCAGCTCACCAGGCCGGACTAGCGGGGCCCAAGAGACCCAGTACTTC. The chain joins TRBV18 to TRBJ2-5; 12 bases line up with TRBD2. Per germline, CDR1 KGHSH and CDR2 LQKENI. CDR3 length: 17 amino acids. Trimming removed 2 bases from V and 1 base from J; junction bases left unmatched: 5.

This chain connects TRBV19 to TRBJ2-2; D remains ambiguous. Germline loops: CDR1 LNHDA, CDR2 SQIVND (reference sequence). V lost 0 bases and J 4 bases, leaving 6 bases between the germline ends. The CDR3 has 14 residues. As DNA, the CDR3 is TGTGCCAGTAGTATAGACCCAGCCACCGGGGAGCTGTTTTTT. Translating gives CASSIDPATGELFF.

The chain has TRBV19 and TRBJ1-3, with D uncertain. V dropped 9 bases and J dropped 0 bases, with 12 bases sitting between them. Germline V gene data show CDR1 as LNHDA and CDR2 as SQIVND (reference sequence). This CDR3 has 14 amino acids. This CDR3 is CASYQFGSGNTIYF. CDR3 coding DNA: TGTGCCAGCTACCAATTCGGCTCTGGAAACACCATATATTTT.